This passage covers 32 T cell receptor beta chains from one sample sequenced in a study of blood T cell repertoires in COVID-19. The protocol was immunoSEQ multiplex PCR, while the TCRdb copy is restricted to in-frame clones and leaves out a portion. The sample consists of 400,000 to 450,000 clones, around 91% of them appearing once. The sample taken for sequencing was PBMCs or T cells enriched from blood (not recorded which). These receptor sequences come from a man aged 18 to 29 who had recovered from COVID-19.

J is TRBJ2-7 and V is TRBV28; D uncertain. Trimming took off 8 bases at V and 2 bases at J, with 13 bases between the two ends. Germline loops: CDR1 MDHEN, CDR2 SYDVKM. This CDR3 is 13 amino acids long. The CDR3 spells CASGELQPYEQYF. CDR3 sequence (DNA): TGTGCCAGCGGCGAATTACAGCCCTACGAGCAGTACTTC.

V is TRBV30 and J is TRBJ1-4; 7 nucleotides line up with TRBD1. The germline V gene encodes CDR1 GTSNPN and CDR2 SVGIG (reference sequence). Trimming cost V 5 bases and J 6 bases; bases outside gene matches: 0. This CDR3 is built from 11 residues. The chain's CDR3 is CAWGQDEKLFF. The CDR3 nucleotides are TGTGCCTGGGGACAGGATGAAAAACTGTTTTTT. The full variable domain, in which reference TRBV30 and TRBJ1-4 provide the parts outside the CDR3, is SQTIHQWPATLVQPVGSPLSLECTVEGTSNPNLYWYRQAAGRGLQLLFYSVGIGQISSEVPQNLSASRPQDRQFILSSKKLLLSDSGFYLCAWGQDEKLFFGSGTQLSVL.

This clone has a handful of counts. This sequence joins TRBV6-1 and TRBJ2-7; TRBD1 matches at 7 bases. J gave up 1 base and V 2 bases, and 2 bases lay outside the gene matches. The germline gives CDR1 MNHNS, CDR2 SASEGT. The CDR3 sequence is 14 residues long. Here the CDR3 reads CASSEMGQSYEQYF. The CDR3 DNA reads as TGTGCCAGCAGTGAAATGGGACAGTCCTACGAGCAGTACTTC.

This chain connects TRBV5-6 to TRBJ2-7; a possible D gene is TRBD2 (5 bases). The V gene lost 1 base and the J gene lost 3 bases, with 11 bases spanning the gap. The germline gives CDR1 SGHDT, CDR2 YYEEEE. CDR3 size: 14 residues. The CDR3 coding sequence is TGTGCCAGCAGCTTGTTTGAGGGATTCTACGAGCAGTACTTC. Translation: CASSLFEGFYEQYF.

This rearrangement joins TRBV14 to TRBJ2-5; 14 positions match TRBD2. This CDR3 region has 16 residues. Germline V gives CDR1 SGHDN, CDR2 FVKESK. Unmatched junction bases numbered 6, after V lost 4 bases and J lost 5 bases. The DNA of the CDR3 is TGTGCCAGCAGCCGGGGACTAGCGGGAGTACGGGAGACCCAGTACTTC. This gives the protein CASSRGLAGVRETQYF. The complete variable domain, with remaining parts taken from reference TRBV14 and TRBJ2-5, reads EAGVTQFPSHSVIEKGQTVTLRCDPISGHDNLYWYRRVMGKEIKFLLHFVKESKQDESGMPNNRFLAERTGGTYSTLKVQPAELEDSGVYFCASSRGLAGVRETQYFGPGTRLLVL.

In its sample, this clone was seen once. The chain carries TRBV10-3 and TRBJ2-7, with 10 bases that match TRBD1. V was pared by 6 bases and J by 3 bases, with 5 bases of the junction left unmatched. The CDR3 has 14 amino acids. Germline V CDR1 and CDR2: ENHRY, SYGVKD. In nucleotides, the CDR3 is TGTGCCATCAGGGACCGGGACAGGGGCTACGAGCAGTACTTC. This encodes CAIRDRDRGYEQYF.

V usage is TRBV5-1 and J usage is TRBJ2-1; D is uncertain. The germline CDR1 and CDR2 sequences are SGHRS and YFSETQ. The CDR3 totals 15 residues. V was shortened by 6 bases and J by 2 bases, with 15 bases between the two germline ends. CDR3 sequence: CASIEPYSPYNEQFF. The DNA for the CDR3 is TGCGCCAGCATTGAGCCCTACAGCCCCTACAATGAGCAGTTCTTC.

The chain links TRBV10-2 to TRBJ1-1; D perhaps matches TRBD1 (6 bases). CDR3 length: 13 amino acids. Germline CDR1 and CDR2: WSHSY and SAAADI. With 4 bases removed from V and 2 bases from J, the gap between germline ends came to 8 bases. The CDR3 is CASSGQVNTEAFF. The DNA for the CDR3 is TGCGCCAGCAGTGGACAGGTAAACACTGAAGCTTTCTTT.

The chain couples TRBV3-1 (or the pseudogene TRBV3-2) to TRBJ2-1, with a tentative D call TRBD2 (6 bases). The CDR3 contains 15 residues. Germline V lookup: CDR1 LGHDT, CDR2 YNNKEL (reference sequence). Trimming took off 5 bases at V and 0 bases at J, with 11 bases between the two ends. CDR3 region: CASSNRGSSYNEQFF. The CDR3 coding sequence is TGTGCCAGCAGCAACCGGGGGAGCTCCTACAATGAGCAGTTCTTC.

The chain joins TRBV2 to TRBJ2-4; a possible D gene is TRBD2 (5 bases). Deletions cut 3 bases from V and 3 bases from J, with 9 bases between. Germline CDR1 is SNHLY and CDR2 is FYNNEI. This CDR3 spans 14 amino acids. The CDR3 loop reads CASSDGAGKNIQYF. The CDR3 DNA reads as TGTGCCAGCAGTGATGGCGCGGGCAAAAACATTCAGTACTTC. Full variable domain (outside the CDR3, taken from reference TRBV2 and TRBJ2-4): EPEVTQTPSHQVTQMGQEVILRCVPISNHLYFYWYRQILGQKVEFLVSFYNNEISEKSEIFDDQFSVERPDGSNFTLKIRSTKLEDSAMYFCASSDGAGKNIQYFGAGTRLSVL.

This sequence joins TRBV27 and TRBJ1-1; a weak D match, TRBD1 (5 bases). Trimming took off 5 bases at V and 3 bases at J, with 28 bases between the two ends. CDR1 and CDR2 (germline): MNHEY, SMNVEV (reference sequence). CDR3 length: 19 amino acids. This chain's CDR3 is CASSPLTGAGREVYTEAFF. The CDR3 nucleotides are TGTGCCAGCAGTCCCCTGACCGGGGCAGGGAGGGAGGTTTACACTGAAGCTTTCTTT.

The rearrangement links TRBV2 to TRBJ1-2; no reliable D call. The V end was cut by 7 bases, the J end by 0 bases, with 3 bases between. This CDR3 has 11 amino acids. CDR1 and CDR2 from the germline V gene are SNHLY and FYNNEI. Here the CDR3 reads CASNSNYGYTF. CDR3 DNA sequence: TGTGCCAGCAACTCTAACTATGGCTACACCTTC.

J is TRBJ1-5 and V is TRBV12-5; D remains ambiguous. Germline CDR1 and CDR2: LGHNT and FRNRAP. The CDR3 runs 12 residues. The V end was cut by 4 bases, the J end by 6 bases, with 7 bases between. In DNA, the CDR3 is TGTGCTAGTGGTTCGGGTTTTCAGCCCCAGCATTTT. Its protein product is CASGSGFQPQHF.

This clone was picked up many times. The rearrangement links TRBV14 to TRBJ1-2; 7 bases line up with TRBD1. Unmatched junction bases numbered 4, after V lost 5 bases and J lost 4 bases. The germline CDR1 and CDR2 sequences are SGHDN and FVKESK. This CDR3 is built from 13 residues. CDR3 in amino acids: CASSSQGTYGYTF. The CDR3 DNA is TGTGCCAGCAGCTCACAGGGGACCTATGGCTACACCTTC.

This clone showed up just a few times. The V and J genes are TRBV18 and TRBJ2-2; D remains unclear. Germline assignment: CDR1 KGHSH and CDR2 LQKENI. The V gene lost 3 bases and the J gene lost 3 bases, with 11 bases spanning the gap. CDR3 size: 15 residues. The CDR3 sequence: CASSPRRSDTGELFF. Here the CDR3 DNA reads TGTGCCAGCTCACCTCGGCGGAGTGACACCGGGGAGCTGTTTTTT.

V is TRBV24-1 and J is TRBJ2-3; 10 nucleotides match TRBD2. CDR1 is KGHDR and CDR2 is SFDVKD in the germline V gene. The V segment lost 3 bases and the J segment 6 bases; nucleotides outside the gene matches: 5. The length of the CDR3 is 15 residues. This CDR3 reads CATSDTGTSADTQYF. The CDR3 coding sequence is TGTGCCACCAGTGATACCGGGACTAGCGCCGATACGCAGTATTTT.

V gene TRBV5-1 combines with J gene TRBJ1-2, with 7 bases that match TRBD1. Trimming removed 4 bases from V and 0 bases from J; junction bases left unmatched: 6. Germline assignment: CDR1 SGHRS and CDR2 YFSETQ. The CDR3 consists of 15 residues. The CDR3 protein is CASSDRTGANYGYTF. The CDR3 bases are TGCGCCAGCAGCGACCGGACAGGAGCTAACTATGGCTACACCTTC.

V usage is TRBV28 and J usage is TRBJ2-7; 9 nucleotides agree with TRBD2. The V gene end was trimmed by 3 bases and the J gene end by 5 bases; junction bases not matched to a gene: 8. Germline assignment: CDR1 MDHEN and CDR2 SYDVKM. The CDR3 runs to 15 residues. CDR3 protein: CASSFLSGRTHEQYF. The DNA of the CDR3 is TGTGCCAGCAGTTTTCTTAGCGGGAGAACCCACGAGCAGTACTTC.

This rearrangement joins TRBV6-5 to TRBJ2-3; no firm D call. Trimming took off 6 bases at V and 11 bases at J, with 18 bases between the two ends. The CDR3 is 13 residues long. In germline, CDR1 is MNHEY, CDR2 SVGAGI. The CDR3 reads CASSAESPRRQYF. In DNA, the CDR3 is TGTGCCAGCAGCGCTGAATCCCCCCGTAGGCAGTATTTT.

This chain uses TRBV19 with TRBJ1-1; maybe TRBD1 (6 bases). Trimming removed 0 bases from V and 0 bases from J, with 8 bases in between. CDR1 is LNHDA and CDR2 is SQIVND in the germline V gene (reference sequence). The CDR3 totals 15 residues. Here the CDR3 DNA reads TGTGCCAGTAGTATAGACGGACAGATGAACACTGAAGCTTTCTTT. The encoded protein is CASSIDGQMNTEAFF.

V is TRBV10-3 and J is TRBJ1-5; possibly TRBD1 for D (6 bases). This CDR3 comprises 12 residues. Trimming left V 10 bases short and J 5 bases short, with 12 bases between. Germline V lookup: CDR1 ENHRY, CDR2 SYGVKD. CDR3 sequence: CANGQIDQPQHF. CDR3 sequence (DNA): TGTGCCAACGGACAGATCGATCAGCCCCAGCATTTT.

This rearrangement joins TRBV2 to TRBJ1-2, with D possibly TRBD1 on 6 matching bases. Trimming took 7 bases from V and 7 from J, leaving 16 bases between them. Germline CDR1 and CDR2: SNHLY and FYNNEI. There are 13 residues in the CDR3. The CDR3 nucleotides are TGTGCCAGCAATACTTTGGACAGAGGTGGCTACACCTTC. The encoded protein is CASNTLDRGGYTF.

CDR3: CASATGHEKLFF. CDR3 DNA sequence: TGTGCCAGCGCTACAGGGCATGAAAAACTGTTTTTT. The chain is built from TRBV28 and TRBJ1-4; D might be TRBD1 (6 bases). This CDR3 has 12 amino acids. V lost 8 bases and J 6 bases, leaving 10 bases between the germline ends. Germline loops: CDR1 MDHEN, CDR2 SYDVKM. The full variable domain, completed using reference TRBV28 and TRBJ1-4, is DVKVTQSSRYLVKRTGEKVFLECVQDMDHENMFWYRQDPGLGLRLIYFSYDVKMKEKGDIPEGYSVSREKKERFSLILESASTNQTSMYLCASATGHEKLFFGSGTQLSVL.

The chain links TRBV12-5 to TRBJ1-2, with 8 bases lining up with TRBD1. The CDR3 consists of 15 residues. The V gene end was trimmed by 5 bases and the J gene end by 5 bases; junction bases not matched to a gene: 10. Germline CDR1 and CDR2: LGHNT and FRNRAP. The DNA for the CDR3 is TGTGCTAGTGGTCCGGGCGGGACAGGATATTATGGCTACACCTTC. This encodes CASGPGGTGYYGYTF.

This clone was recorded many times. The chain is built from TRBV7-8 and TRBJ2-7; D not resolved. Germline-derived CDR1 and CDR2 are SGHVS and FQNEAQ. Trimming shortened V by 5 bases and J by 3 bases, and 8 bases separated the two germline ends. The CDR3 extends over 12 amino acids. The CDR3 spells CASSRASYEQYF. CDR3 in DNA: TGTGCCAGCAGCCGCGCGAGCTACGAGCAGTACTTC.

The V and J genes are TRBV28 and TRBJ1-1; D is ambiguous. This CDR3 region has 15 residues. Trimming cost V 2 bases and J 0 bases, with 10 bases left between them. Per germline, CDR1 MDHEN and CDR2 SYDVKM. The CDR3 loop reads CASSLSVSMNTEAFF. CDR3 in DNA: TGTGCCAGCAGTTTAAGCGTCAGCATGAACACTGAAGCTTTCTTT.

Points on this clone: At the DNA level, this CDR3 is encoded by other sequences in the same sample as well. The V call is TRBV7-9, the J call TRBJ1-1; D uncertain. Trimming pared 3 bases from V and 2 bases from J, leaving 4 bases between. CDR3 size: 12 residues. Looked up from germline, CDR1 is SEHNR and CDR2 is FQNEAQ (reference sequence). As DNA, the CDR3 is TGTGCCAGCAGCTTTTCTAACACTGAAGCTTTCTTT. Amino acids: CASSFSNTEAFF.

The chain uses TRBV27 and TRBJ1-5; unclear D gene. Looked up from germline, CDR1 is MNHEY and CDR2 is SMNVEV (reference sequence). Deletions cut 3 bases from V and 4 bases from J, with 19 bases between. The CDR3 sequence is 17 residues long. The CDR3 region has the DNA TGTGCCAGCAGTTTGGAAGGCGTGGGCAGACCGAATCAGCCCCAGCATTTT. Translated, it gives CASSLEGVGRPNQPQHF.

The V and J genes are TRBV28 and TRBJ2-7, with 9 bases that match TRBD2. CDR3 length equals 15 residues. Germline V CDR1 and CDR2: MDHEN, SYDVKM. Trimming removed 11 bases from V and 9 bases from J; junction bases left unmatched: 20. The CDR3 region is CAVRPPSGGGVGQYF. DNA for the CDR3: TGTGCCGTCCGACCCCCCTCTGGCGGGGGGGTTGGGCAGTACTTC.

The V and J genes are TRBV25-1 and TRBJ1-3; D gene uncertain. V was clipped by 3 bases and J by 1 base, with 10 bases between them. This CDR3 region has 15 residues. The germline V gene encodes CDR1 MGHDK and CDR2 SYGVNS. The CDR3, as DNA: TGTGCCAGCAGTGATGAAACATTTTCTGGAAACACCATATATTTT. Encoded protein: CASSDETFSGNTIYF.

The chain couples TRBV9 to TRBJ2-2; TRBD2 might be the D (5 bases). The CDR3 runs 15 residues. CDR1 is SGDLS and CDR2 is YYNGEE in the germline V gene. Trimming cost V 6 bases and J 4 bases, with 16 bases left between them. This CDR3 is CASTREGRSTGELFF. Here the CDR3 DNA reads TGTGCCAGCACCCGAGAGGGTAGGAGCACCGGGGAGCTGTTTTTT. The full variable domain, completed using reference TRBV9 and TRBJ2-2, is DSGVTQTPKHLITATGQRVTLRCSPRSGDLSVYWYQQSLDQGLQFLIQYYNGEERAKGNILERFSAQQFPDLHSELNLSSLELGDSALYFCASTREGRSTGELFFGEGSRLTVL.

The J gene is TRBJ1-3, the V gene TRBV19, with D unclear. Germline loops: CDR1 LNHDA, CDR2 SQIVND (reference sequence). The V gene lost 11 bases and the J gene lost 4 bases, with 9 bases spanning the gap. There are 11 residues in the CDR3. CDR3 coding DNA: TGTGCCGCCCGCAGGGGAAACACCATATATTTT. It encodes CAARRGNTIYF.